This T cell receptor (beta chain) was found in a study of T cells after yellow fever vaccination. This clonotype was seen at least ten times. Per the germline V gene, CDR1 is GTSNPN and CDR2 is SVGIG (reference sequence). The CDR3 runs to 12 residues. Trimming pared 2 bases from V and 2 bases from J, leaving 5 bases between. Using its own MiXCR run on the 5' RACE reads, TCRdb lists one record per CDR3 protein. In the table there are about 220,000 distinct CDR3 sequences, 3% to 3.5% of which are singletons. This chain joins TRBV30 and TRBJ2-3; D gene uncertain. This TCR derives from a man between 18 and 35 years old who received the YFV17D yellow fever vaccine. Sequenced here: CD4+ T cells sorted from PBMCs, sampled 10 days after the yellow fever booster vaccination. The CDR3 protein is CAWSLVTDTQYF. In DNA form, the CDR3 reads TGTGCCTGGAGTCTAGTCACAGATACGCAGTATTTT.